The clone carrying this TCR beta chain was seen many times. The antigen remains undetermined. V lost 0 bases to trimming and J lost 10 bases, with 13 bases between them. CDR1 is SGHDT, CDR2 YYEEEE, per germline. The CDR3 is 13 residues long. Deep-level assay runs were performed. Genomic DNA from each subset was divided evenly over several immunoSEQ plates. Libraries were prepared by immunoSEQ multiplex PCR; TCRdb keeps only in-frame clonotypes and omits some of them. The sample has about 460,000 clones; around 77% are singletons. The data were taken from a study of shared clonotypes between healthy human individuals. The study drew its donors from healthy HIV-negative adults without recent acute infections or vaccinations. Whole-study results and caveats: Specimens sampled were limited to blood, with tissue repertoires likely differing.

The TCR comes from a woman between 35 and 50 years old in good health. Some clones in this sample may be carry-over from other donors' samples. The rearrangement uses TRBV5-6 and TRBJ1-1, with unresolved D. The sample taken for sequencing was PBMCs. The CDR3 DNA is TGTGCCAGCAGCTTGGGACCCGGACGTGTAGCTTTCTTT. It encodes CASSLGPGRVAFF.